Below are 10 T cell receptor beta chains sequenced from a single sample in a study of blood T cell repertoires in COVID-19. The table came from immunoSEQ multiplex PCR; TCRdb's copy has only in-frame clones and leaves some out. This table has some 150,000 clones, roughly 80% appearing once. Sequencing was carried out using PBMCs or T cells enriched from blood (not recorded which). The source of these receptors is a woman aged 50 to 60 who had recovered from COVID-19.

The gene calls are TRBV25-1 and TRBJ1-1; unclear D gene. This CDR3 spans 14 amino acids. Germline V lookup: CDR1 MGHDK, CDR2 SYGVNS. V gave up 6 bases and J gave up 3 bases, with 14 bases separating them. In DNA, the CDR3 is TGTGCCAGCAGGTCCTTTGAGGGATACACTGAAGCTTTCTTT. This gives the protein CASRSFEGYTEAFF.

V usage is TRBV10-2 and J usage is TRBJ2-1; possibly TRBD2 for D (6 bases). Germline V gene lookup returns CDR1 WSHSY and CDR2 SAAADI. Between the trimmed V and J ends, which lost 0 bases and 4 bases, there was a span of 25 bases. The CDR3 runs 20 residues. The CDR3 loop reads CASSESWVMGRGRSYNEQFF. The CDR3 nucleotides read TGCGCCAGCAGTGAGTCTTGGGTGATGGGGCGGGGTCGGTCGTACAATGAGCAGTTCTTC.

The gene calls are TRBV5-4 and TRBJ2-1, with D possibly TRBD2 on 6 matching bases. The CDR3 length is 16 residues. Looked up from germline, CDR1 is SGHNT and CDR2 is YYREEE (reference sequence). V was clipped by 4 bases and J by 0 bases, with 14 bases between them. The CDR3 spells CASSGISGTSYNEQFF. The CDR3 DNA reads as TGTGCCAGCAGCGGAATTAGCGGAACCTCCTACAATGAGCAGTTCTTC.

This clone was seen only once. The chain links TRBV7-9 to TRBJ1-2, with unresolved D. Trimming cost V 3 bases and J 0 bases, with 11 bases left between them. The CDR3 has 15 amino acids. The germline gives CDR1 SEHNR, CDR2 FQNEAQ (reference sequence). This chain's CDR3 is CASSFPQPTNYGYTF. CDR3 DNA: TGTGCCAGCAGCTTTCCACAGCCAACTAACTATGGCTACACCTTC.

V and J are TRBV5-1 and TRBJ1-1; no definite D call. This CDR3 contains 18 residues. The germline gives CDR1 SGHRS, CDR2 YFSETQ. With 2 bases removed from V and 0 bases from J, the gap between germline ends came to 20 bases. The CDR3: CASSFPGAGKEVNTEAFF. CDR3 sequence (DNA): TGCGCCAGCAGCTTCCCTGGTGCAGGTAAGGAAGTGAACACTGAAGCTTTCTTT.

This chain connects TRBV18 to TRBJ2-7; a possible D gene is TRBD1 (6 bases). V lost 8 bases and J lost 1, with 12 bases in between. CDR1 KGHSH and CDR2 LQKENI come from the germline V gene. The CDR3 spans 13 residues. The CDR3: CASHRDNSYEQYV. In DNA, the CDR3 is TGTGCCAGCCACCGGGACAATTCCTACGAGCAGTACGTC.

The V gene is TRBV12-3 or TRBV12-4, the J gene TRBJ1-5; D call uncertain. V lost 7 bases, J lost 4 bases, and 11 bases lay in between. The CDR3 contains 13 residues. The CDR3 sequence: CASTVERNQPQHF. The CDR3 DNA is TGTGCCAGCACCGTGGAGAGGAATCAGCCCCAGCATTTT.

This rearrangement joins TRBV12-3 or TRBV12-4 to TRBJ1-2, with a possible D match to TRBD1 (6 bases). The CDR3 extends over 13 amino acids. The ends were cut back, 7 bases at V and 8 bases at J, with 17 bases in the middle. CDR3 sequence: CASTRGGALGYTF. CDR3 in DNA: TGTGCCAGCACAAGAGGGGGGGCTCTGGGCTACACCTTC.

A single count supports this clone. J is TRBJ1-4 and V is TRBV5-4; 7 bases are shared with TRBD1. The CDR3 loop spans 15 amino acids. From germline, CDR1 is SGHNT and CDR2 YYREEE (reference sequence). Trimming at V came to 0 bases and at J to 6 bases, leaving 5 bases not matched to a gene. The CDR3 DNA sequence: TGTGCCAGCAGCTTGGGTGGGACAGAAGATGAAAAACTGTTTTTT. Encoded protein: CASSLGGTEDEKLFF.

This chain joins TRBV5-6 and TRBJ2-7; 7 positions match TRBD2. V lost 4 bases and J lost 0; bases outside the gene matches: 10. The length of the CDR3 is 16 residues. Germline CDR1 is SGHDT and CDR2 is YYEEEE. CDR3 protein: CASSLMTGLSSYEQYV. Here the CDR3 DNA reads TGTGCCAGCAGCCTAATGACGGGACTAAGCTCCTACGAGCAGTACGTC.